In this sample, the clone carrying this T cell receptor beta chain turned up once. This entry comes from a study of OX40 agonist ivuxolimab in advanced cancers. Study overall: Ivuxolimab, which patients received intravenously every 2 weeks, was dosed at 0.01 to 10 mg/kg.

This CDR3 is built from 15 residues. Germline V gene sequence: CDR1 SGDLS, CDR2 YYNGEE. Trimming removed 0 bases at V and 8 bases at J, with 14 bases between. Clones were read by immunoSEQ multiplex PCR, and TCRdb kept only the in-frame ones, dropping some. The sample consists of approximately 67,000 clones, roughly 92% of them appearing once. This sequence joins TRBV9 and TRBJ1-4, with a weak D call TRBD1 (6 bases). The clonotype was recovered from an adult with an advanced solid tumor such as melanoma, head and neck, liver or kidney cancer. Specimen: CD4+ or CD8+ T cells sorted from blood, collected in a trial of the OX40 agonist ivuxolimab. Written as DNA, the CDR3 is TGTGCCAGCAGCGTAGTATGGGGGGCCGGAGAAAAACTGTTTTTT. Amino acids: CASSVVWGAGEKLFF. Looking up the rest from reference TRBV9 and TRBJ1-4 gives the full variable domain: DSGVTQTPKHLITATGQRVTLRCSPRSGDLSVYWYQQSLDQGLQFLIQYYNGEERAKGNILERFSAQQFPDLHSELNLSSLELGDSALYFCASSVVWGAGEKLFFGSGTQLSVL.